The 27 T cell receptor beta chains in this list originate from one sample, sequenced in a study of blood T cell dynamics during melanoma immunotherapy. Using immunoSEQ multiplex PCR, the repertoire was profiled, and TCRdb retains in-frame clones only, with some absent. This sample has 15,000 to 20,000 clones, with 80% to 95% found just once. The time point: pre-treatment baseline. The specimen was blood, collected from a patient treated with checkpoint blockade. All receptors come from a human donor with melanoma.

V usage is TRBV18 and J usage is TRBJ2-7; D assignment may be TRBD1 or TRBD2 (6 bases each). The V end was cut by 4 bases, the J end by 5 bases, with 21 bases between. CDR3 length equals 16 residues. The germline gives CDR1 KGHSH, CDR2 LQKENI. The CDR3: CASSRPVGGPVNEQYF. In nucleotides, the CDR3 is TGTGCCAGCTCACGCCCTGTTGGGGGGCCTGTAAACGAGCAGTACTTC.

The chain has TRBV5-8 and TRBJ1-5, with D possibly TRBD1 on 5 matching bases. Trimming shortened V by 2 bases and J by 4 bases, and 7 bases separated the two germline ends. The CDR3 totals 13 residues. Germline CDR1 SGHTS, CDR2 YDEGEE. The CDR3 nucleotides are TGTGCCAGCAGCTTCAGGGAGAATCAGCCCCAGCATTTT. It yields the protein CASSFRENQPQHF.

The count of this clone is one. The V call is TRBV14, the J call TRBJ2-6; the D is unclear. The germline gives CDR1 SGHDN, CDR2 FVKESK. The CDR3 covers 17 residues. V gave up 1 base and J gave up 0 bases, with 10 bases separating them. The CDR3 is CASSQANTYSGANVLTF. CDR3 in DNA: TGTGCCAGCAGCCAAGCGAACACTTACTCTGGGGCCAACGTCCTGACTTTC.

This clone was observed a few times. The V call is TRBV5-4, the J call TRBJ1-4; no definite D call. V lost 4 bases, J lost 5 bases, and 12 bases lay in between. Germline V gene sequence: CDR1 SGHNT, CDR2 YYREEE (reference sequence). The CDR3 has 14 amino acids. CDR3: CASSPTGGNEKLFF. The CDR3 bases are TGTGCCAGCAGCCCCACCGGCGGGAATGAAAAACTGTTTTTT. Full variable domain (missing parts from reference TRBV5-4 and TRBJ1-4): ETGVTQSPTHLIKTRGQQVTLRCSSQSGHNTVSWYQQALGQGPQFIFQYYREEENGRGNFPPRFSGLQFPNYSSELNVNALELDDSALYLCASSPTGGNEKLFFGSGTQLSVL.

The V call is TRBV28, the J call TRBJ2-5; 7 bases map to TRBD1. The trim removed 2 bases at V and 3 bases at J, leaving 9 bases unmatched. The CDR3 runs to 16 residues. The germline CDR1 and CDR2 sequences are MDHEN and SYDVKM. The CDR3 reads CASSLRGKGTEETQYF. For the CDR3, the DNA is TGTGCCAGCAGTTTAAGGGGCAAGGGGACAGAAGAGACCCAGTACTTC.

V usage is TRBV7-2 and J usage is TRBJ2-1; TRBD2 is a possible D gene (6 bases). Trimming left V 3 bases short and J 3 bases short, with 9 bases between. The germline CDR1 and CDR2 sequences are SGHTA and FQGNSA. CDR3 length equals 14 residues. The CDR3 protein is CASSFGGGYNEQFF. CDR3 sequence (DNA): TGTGCCAGCAGCTTCGGGGGAGGCTACAATGAGCAGTTCTTC. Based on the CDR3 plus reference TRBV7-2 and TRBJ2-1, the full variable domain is GAGVSQSPSNKVTEKGKDVELRCDPISGHTALYWYRQSLGQGLEFLIYFQGNSAPDKSGLPSDRFSAERTGGSVSTLTIQRTQQEDSAVYLCASSFGGGYNEQFFGPGTRLTVL.

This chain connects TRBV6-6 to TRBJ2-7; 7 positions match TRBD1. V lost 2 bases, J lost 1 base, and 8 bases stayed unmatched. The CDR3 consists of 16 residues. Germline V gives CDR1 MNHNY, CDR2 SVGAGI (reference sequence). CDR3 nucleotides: TGTGCCAGCAGTTACATCGACAGGGAACCTTCCTACGAGCAGTACTTC. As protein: CASSYIDREPSYEQYF.

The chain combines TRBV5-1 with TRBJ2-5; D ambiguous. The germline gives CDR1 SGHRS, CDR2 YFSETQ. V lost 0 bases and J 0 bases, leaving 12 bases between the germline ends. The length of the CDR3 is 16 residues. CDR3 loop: CASSLEDPLYQETQYF. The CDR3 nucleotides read TGCGCCAGCAGCTTGGAGGATCCTTTGTACCAAGAGACCCAGTACTTC. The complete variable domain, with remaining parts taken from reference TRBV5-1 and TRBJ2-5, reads KAGVTQTPRYLIKTRGQQVTLSCSPISGHRSVSWYQQTPGQGLQFLFEYFSETQRNKGNFPGRFSGRQFSNSRSEMNVSTLELGDSALYLCASSLEDPLYQETQYFGPGTRLLVL.

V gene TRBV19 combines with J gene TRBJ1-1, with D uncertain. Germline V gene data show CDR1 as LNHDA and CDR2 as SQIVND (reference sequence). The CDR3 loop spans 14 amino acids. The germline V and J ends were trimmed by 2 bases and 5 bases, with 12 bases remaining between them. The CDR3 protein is CASSISRSRTEAFF. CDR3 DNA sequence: TGTGCCAGTAGTATATCTAGGTCTAGGACTGAAGCTTTCTTT. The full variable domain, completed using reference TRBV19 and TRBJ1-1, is DGGITQSPKYLFRKEGQNVTLSCEQNLNHDAMYWYRQDPGQGLRLIYYSQIVNDFQKGDIAEGYSVSREKKESFPLTVTSAQKNPTAFYLCASSISRSRTEAFFGQGTRLTVV.

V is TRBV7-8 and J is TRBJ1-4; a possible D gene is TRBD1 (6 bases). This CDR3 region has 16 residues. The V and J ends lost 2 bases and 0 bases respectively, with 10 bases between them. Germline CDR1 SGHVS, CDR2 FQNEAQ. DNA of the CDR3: TGTGCCAGCAGCTTAAGACAGGTTGCAACTAATGAAAAACTGTTTTTT. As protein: CASSLRQVATNEKLFF.

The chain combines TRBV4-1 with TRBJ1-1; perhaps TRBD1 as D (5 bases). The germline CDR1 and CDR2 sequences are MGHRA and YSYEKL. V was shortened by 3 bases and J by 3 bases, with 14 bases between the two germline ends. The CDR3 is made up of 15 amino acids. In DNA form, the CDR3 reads TGCGCCAGCAGCCAGACGGGACTGCGTTACACTGAAGCTTTCTTT. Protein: CASSQTGLRYTEAFF.

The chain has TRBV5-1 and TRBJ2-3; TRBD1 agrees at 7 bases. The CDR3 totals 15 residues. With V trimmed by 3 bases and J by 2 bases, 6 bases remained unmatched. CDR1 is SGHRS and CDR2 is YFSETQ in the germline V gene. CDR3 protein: CASSSGQLFTDTQYF. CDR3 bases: TGCGCCAGCAGCTCGGGACAGCTCTTCACAGATACGCAGTATTTT.

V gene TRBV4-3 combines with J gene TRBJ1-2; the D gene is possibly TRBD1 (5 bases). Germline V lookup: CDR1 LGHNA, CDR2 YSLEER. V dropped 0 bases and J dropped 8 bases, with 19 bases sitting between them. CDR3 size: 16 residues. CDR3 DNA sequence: TGCGCCAGCAGCCAAGACTCGAGGACACGAGCAGAGGGCTACACCTTC. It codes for CASSQDSRTRAEGYTF.

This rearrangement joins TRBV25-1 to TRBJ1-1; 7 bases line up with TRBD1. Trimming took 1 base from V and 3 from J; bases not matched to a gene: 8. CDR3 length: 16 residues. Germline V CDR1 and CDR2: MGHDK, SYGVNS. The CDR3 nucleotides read TGTGCCAGCAGTGAATCCCGTCCAGGGGGGGACACTGAAGCTTTCTTT. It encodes CASSESRPGGDTEAFF. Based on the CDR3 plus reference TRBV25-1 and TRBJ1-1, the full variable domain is EADIYQTPRYLVIGTGKKITLECSQTMGHDKMYWYQQDPGMELHLIHYSYGVNSTEKGDLSSESTVSRIRTEHFPLTLESARPSHTSQYLCASSESRPGGDTEAFFGQGTRLTVV.

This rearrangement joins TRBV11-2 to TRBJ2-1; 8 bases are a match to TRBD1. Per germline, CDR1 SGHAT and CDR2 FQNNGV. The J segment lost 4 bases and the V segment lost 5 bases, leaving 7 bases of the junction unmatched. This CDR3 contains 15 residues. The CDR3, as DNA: TGTGCCAGCAGCCCAGGCAGGGGGCTTTACAATGAGCAGTTCTTC. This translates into CASSPGRGLYNEQFF.

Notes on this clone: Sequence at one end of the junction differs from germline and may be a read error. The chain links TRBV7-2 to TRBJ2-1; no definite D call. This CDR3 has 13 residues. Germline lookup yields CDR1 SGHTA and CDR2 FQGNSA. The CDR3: CASSIASVNEQFF. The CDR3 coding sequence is TGTGCCAGCAGCATAGCCAGCGTGAATGAGCAGTTCTTC.

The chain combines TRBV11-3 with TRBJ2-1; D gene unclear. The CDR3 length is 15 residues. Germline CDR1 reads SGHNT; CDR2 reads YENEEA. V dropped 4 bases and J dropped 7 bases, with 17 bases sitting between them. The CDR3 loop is CASSSDQSVRNEQFF. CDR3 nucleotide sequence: TGTGCCAGCAGCTCGGACCAATCGGTGAGAAATGAGCAGTTCTTC.

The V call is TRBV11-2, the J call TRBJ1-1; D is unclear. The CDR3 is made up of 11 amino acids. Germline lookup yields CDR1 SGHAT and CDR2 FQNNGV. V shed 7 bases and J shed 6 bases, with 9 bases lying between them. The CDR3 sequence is CASTSGPEAFF. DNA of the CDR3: TGTGCCAGCACCTCGGGCCCTGAAGCTTTCTTT.

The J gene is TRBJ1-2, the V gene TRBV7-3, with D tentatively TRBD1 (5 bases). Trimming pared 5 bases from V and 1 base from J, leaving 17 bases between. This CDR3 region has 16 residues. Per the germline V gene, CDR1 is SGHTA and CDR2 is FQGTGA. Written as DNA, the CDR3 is TGTGCCAGCAGCGAAGGGCCAGGGCCTTTTAACTATGGCTACACCTTC. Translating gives CASSEGPGPFNYGYTF.

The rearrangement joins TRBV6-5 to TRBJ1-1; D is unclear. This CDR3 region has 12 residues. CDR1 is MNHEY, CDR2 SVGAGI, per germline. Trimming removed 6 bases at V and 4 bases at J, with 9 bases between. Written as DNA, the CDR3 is TGTGCCAGCAGGACCTGGGGCACTGAAGCTTTCTTT. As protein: CASRTWGTEAFF.

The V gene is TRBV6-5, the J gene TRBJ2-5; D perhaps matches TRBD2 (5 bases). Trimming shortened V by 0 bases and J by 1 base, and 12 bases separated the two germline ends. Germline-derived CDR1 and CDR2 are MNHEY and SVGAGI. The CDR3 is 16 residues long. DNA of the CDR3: TGTGCCAGCAGTTACTCGACGAGGGCAGGCCAAGAGACCCAGTACTTC. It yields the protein CASSYSTRAGQETQYF.

CDR3 nucleotide sequence: TGTGCCAGCAGCCAAGAAAGGACAGGGAAGTACTTC. Its protein is CASSQERTGKYF. V is TRBV14 and J is TRBJ2-7; 8 bases map to TRBD1. V gave up 0 bases and J gave up 11 bases; unmatched junction bases: 3. The CDR3 has 12 residues. The germline CDR1 and CDR2 sequences are SGHDN and FVKESK.

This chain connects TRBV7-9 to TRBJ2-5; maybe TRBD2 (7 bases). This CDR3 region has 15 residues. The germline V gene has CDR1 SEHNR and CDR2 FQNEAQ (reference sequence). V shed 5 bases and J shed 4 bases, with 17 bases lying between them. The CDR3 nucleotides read TGTGCCAGCAGCCCCCTCAGGGGCGGGGGAGAGACCCAGTACTTC. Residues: CASSPLRGGGETQYF.

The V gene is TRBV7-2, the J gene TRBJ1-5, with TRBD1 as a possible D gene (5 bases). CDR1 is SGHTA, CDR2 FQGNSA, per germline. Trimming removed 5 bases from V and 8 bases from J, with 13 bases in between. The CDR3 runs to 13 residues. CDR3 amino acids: CASSAGTSEPQHF. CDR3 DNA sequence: TGTGCCAGCAGCGCAGGGACGTCCGAGCCCCAGCATTTT.

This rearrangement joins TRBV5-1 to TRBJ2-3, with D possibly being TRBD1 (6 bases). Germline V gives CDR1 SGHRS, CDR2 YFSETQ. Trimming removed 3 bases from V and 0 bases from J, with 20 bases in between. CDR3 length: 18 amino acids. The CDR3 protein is CASSSGTTYFSSTDTQYF. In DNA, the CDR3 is TGCGCCAGCAGCTCCGGGACAACTTATTTCTCTAGCACAGATACGCAGTATTTT.

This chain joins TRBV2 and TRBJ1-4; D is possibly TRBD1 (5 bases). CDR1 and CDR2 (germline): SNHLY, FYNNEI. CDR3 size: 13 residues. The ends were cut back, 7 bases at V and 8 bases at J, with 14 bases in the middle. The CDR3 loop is CASKTTGGEKLFF. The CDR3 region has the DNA TGTGCCAGCAAAACAACAGGCGGCGAAAAACTGTTTTTT.

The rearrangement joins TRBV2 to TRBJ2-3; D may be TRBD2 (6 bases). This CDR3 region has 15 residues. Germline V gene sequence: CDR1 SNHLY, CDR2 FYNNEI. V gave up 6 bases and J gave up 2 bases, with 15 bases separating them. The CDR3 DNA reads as TGTGCCAGCAGGTTTTCCGGGACTTTCACAGATACGCAGTATTTT. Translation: CASRFSGTFTDTQYF.